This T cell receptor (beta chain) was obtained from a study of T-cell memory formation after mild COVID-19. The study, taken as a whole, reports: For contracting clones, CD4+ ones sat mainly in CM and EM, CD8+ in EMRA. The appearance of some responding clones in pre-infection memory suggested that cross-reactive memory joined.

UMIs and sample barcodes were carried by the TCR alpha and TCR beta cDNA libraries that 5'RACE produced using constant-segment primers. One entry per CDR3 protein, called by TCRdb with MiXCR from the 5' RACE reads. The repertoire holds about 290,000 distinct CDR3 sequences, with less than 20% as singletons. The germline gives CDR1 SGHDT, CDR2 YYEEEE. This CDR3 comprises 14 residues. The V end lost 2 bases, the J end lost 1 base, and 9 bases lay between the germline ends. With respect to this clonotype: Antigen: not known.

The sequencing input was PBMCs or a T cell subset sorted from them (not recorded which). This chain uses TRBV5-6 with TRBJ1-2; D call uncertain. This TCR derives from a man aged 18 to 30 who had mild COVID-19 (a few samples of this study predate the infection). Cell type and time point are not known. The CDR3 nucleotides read TGTGCCAGCAGCTTCCTGGCTGATAACTATGGCTACACCTTC. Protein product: CASSFLADNYGYTF.